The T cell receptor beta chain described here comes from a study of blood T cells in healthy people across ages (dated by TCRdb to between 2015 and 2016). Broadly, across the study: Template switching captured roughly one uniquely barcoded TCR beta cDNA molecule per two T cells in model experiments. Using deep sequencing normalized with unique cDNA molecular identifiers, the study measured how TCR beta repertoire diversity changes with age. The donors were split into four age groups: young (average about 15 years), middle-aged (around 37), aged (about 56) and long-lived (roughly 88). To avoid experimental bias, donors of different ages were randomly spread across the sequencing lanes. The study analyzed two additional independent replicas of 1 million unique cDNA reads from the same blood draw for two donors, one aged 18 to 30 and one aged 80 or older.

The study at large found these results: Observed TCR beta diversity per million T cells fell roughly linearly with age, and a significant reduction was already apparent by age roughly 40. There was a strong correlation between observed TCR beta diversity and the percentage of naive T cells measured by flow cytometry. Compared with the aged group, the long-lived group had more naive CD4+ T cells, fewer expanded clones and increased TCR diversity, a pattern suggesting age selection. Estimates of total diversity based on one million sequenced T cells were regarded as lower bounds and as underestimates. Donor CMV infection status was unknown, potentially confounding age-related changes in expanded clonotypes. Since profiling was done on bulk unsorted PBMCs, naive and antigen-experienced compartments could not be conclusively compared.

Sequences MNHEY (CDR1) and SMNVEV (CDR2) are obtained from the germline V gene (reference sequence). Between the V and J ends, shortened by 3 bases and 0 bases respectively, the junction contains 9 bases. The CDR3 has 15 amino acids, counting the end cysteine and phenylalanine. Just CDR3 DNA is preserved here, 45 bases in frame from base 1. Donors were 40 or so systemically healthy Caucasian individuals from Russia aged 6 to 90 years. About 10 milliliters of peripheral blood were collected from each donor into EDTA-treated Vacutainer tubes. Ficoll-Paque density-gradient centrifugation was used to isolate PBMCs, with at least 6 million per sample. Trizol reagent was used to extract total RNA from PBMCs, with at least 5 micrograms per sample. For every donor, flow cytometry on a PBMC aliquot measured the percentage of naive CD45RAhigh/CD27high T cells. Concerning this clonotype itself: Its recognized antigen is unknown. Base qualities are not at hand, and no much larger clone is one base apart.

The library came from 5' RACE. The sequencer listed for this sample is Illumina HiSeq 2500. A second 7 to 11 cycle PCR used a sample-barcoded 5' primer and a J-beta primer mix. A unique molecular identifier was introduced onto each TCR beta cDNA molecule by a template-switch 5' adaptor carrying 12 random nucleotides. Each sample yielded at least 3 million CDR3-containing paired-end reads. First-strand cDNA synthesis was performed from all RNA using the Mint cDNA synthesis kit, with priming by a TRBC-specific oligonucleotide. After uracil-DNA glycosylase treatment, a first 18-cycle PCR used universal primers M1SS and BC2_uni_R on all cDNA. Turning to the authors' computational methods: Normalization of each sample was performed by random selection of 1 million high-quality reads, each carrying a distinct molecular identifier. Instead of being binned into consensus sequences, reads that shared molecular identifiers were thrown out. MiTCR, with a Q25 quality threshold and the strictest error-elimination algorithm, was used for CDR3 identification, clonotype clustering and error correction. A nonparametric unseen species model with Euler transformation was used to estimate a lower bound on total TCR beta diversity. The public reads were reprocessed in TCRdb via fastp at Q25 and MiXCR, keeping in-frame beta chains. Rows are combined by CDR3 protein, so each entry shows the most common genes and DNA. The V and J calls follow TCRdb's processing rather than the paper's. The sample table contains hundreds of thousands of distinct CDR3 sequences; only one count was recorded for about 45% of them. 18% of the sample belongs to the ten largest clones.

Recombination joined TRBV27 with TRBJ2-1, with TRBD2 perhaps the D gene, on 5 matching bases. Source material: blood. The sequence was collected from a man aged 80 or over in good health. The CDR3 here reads CASSFGGYSYNEQFF. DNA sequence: TGTGCCAGCAGTTTTGGCGGGTACTCCTACAATGAGCAGTTCTTC.